This T cell receptor (beta chain) was identified in a study of Ad26.COV2.S vaccination and SARS-CoV-2 variants. This CDR3 is built from 13 residues. Germline lookup yields CDR1 SGHTA and CDR2 FQGTGA. V shed 3 bases and J shed 6 bases, with 9 bases lying between them. The assay was immunoSEQ multiplex PCR, and TCRdb's table has in-frame clones only and misses some. The sample consists of hundreds of thousands of clones, around 89% of them appearing once. Treatment described: some 19 received Ad26.COV2.S at low or high dose, single or two shots; 5 received placebo; per-sample allocation not given. Samples came from day 63 after the first vaccine or placebo injection. It was Wuhan-strain SARS-CoV-2 spike that the Ad26 vaccine vector expressed.

The receptor's source is a person between 18 and 59 years old who received the Ad26.COV2.S COVID-19 vaccine or a placebo. This specimen consisted of peripheral blood, obtained in a trial of Ad26.COV2.S vaccine versus placebo. This chain links TRBV7-3 with TRBJ2-1; TRBD1 might be the D (5 bases). Here the CDR3 DNA reads TGTGCCAGCAGCTTCAGGGTCTCCAATGAGCAGTTCTTC. Translated, it gives CASSFRVSNEQFF.